The rows below give T cell receptor beta chains drawn from one sample of a study of CD8+ T cells in alopecia areata. Here immunoSEQ multiplex PCR was the method, and the copy in TCRdb shows in-frame clones only, minus some. Counted here are approximately 210,000 clones, around 43% occurring once; the ten biggest clones make up around 2.8%. The specimen was CD4+ T cells sorted from blood, collected at approximately week 36, from a patient treated with tofacitinib. These receptors were taken from a human donor with alopecia areata. Both conserved end residues are part of each CDR3. The order of the fields is J gene, D gene, V gene, clone size, CDR3 protein, CDR3 DNA. A D gene is named only where the DNA matches it firmly. Some rows have no size entry. The others give once, few or many, or a class for an expanded clone.

J gene: TRBJ1-5; D gene: -; V gene: TRBV10-1; clone size: few; CDR3 protein: CASSRDSNQPQHF; CDR3 DNA: TGCGCCAGCAGCCGGGACAGCAATCAGCCCCAGCATTTT
J gene: TRBJ2-7; D gene: TRBD2; V gene: TRBV28; clone size: -; CDR3 protein: CASSWTTSGSSREQYF; CDR3 DNA: TGTGCCAGCAGCTGGACGACTAGCGGGAGTAGTCGCGAGCAGTACTTC
J gene: TRBJ2-4; D gene: TRBD1; V gene: TRBV29-1; clone size: -; CDR3 protein: CSVDLNRGGIQYF; CDR3 DNA: TGCAGCGTTGATCTGAACAGGGGTGGTATTCAGTACTTC
J gene: TRBJ1-1; D gene: -; V gene: TRBV30; clone size: -; CDR3 protein: CAWSAGFEAFF; CDR3 DNA: TGTGCCTGGAGTGCAGGATTTGAAGCTTTCTTT
J gene: TRBJ2-3; D gene: -; V gene: TRBV29-1; clone size: few; CDR3 protein: CSVESLEQYF; CDR3 DNA: TGCAGCGTTGAATCCCTAGAGCAGTATTTT
J gene: TRBJ1-5; D gene: TRBD1; V gene: TRBV2; clone size: -; CDR3 protein: CASSGQGNQPQHF; CDR3 DNA: TGTGCCAGCAGTGGACAGGGAAATCAGCCCCAGCATTTT
J gene: TRBJ2-7; D gene: TRBD1; V gene: TRBV5-1; clone size: -; CDR3 protein: CASSLTGESAYEQYF; CDR3 DNA: TGCGCCAGCAGCCTTACAGGGGAAAGCGCCTACGAGCAGTACTTC
J gene: TRBJ2-5; D gene: -; V gene: TRBV6-1; clone size: -; CDR3 protein: CASSEWVAETQYF; CDR3 DNA: TGTGCCAGCAGTGAATGGGTAGCCGAGACCCAGTACTTC
J gene: TRBJ2-1; D gene: TRBD2; V gene: TRBV11-1; clone size: few; CDR3 protein: CASSSPFLSGRANEQFF; CDR3 DNA: TGTGCCAGCAGCTCCCCCTTCCTCAGCGGGAGGGCCAATGAGCAGTTCTTC
J gene: TRBJ1-1; D gene: -; V gene: TRBV7-9; clone size: -; CDR3 protein: CASSPTGTPNTEAFF; CDR3 DNA: TGTGCCAGCAGCCCGACCGGTACTCCGAACACTGAAGCTTTCTTT
J gene: TRBJ2-7; D gene: TRBD1; V gene: TRBV4-3; clone size: few; CDR3 protein: CASSFRQGAYEQYF; CDR3 DNA: TGCGCCAGCAGCTTCCGACAGGGAGCCTACGAGCAGTACTTC
J gene: TRBJ2-1; D gene: TRBD2; V gene: TRBV4-3; clone size: -; CDR3 protein: CASSQGLADSYNEQFF; CDR3 DNA: TGCGCCAGCAGCCAAGGGCTAGCGGATTCCTACAATGAGCAGTTCTTC
J gene: TRBJ2-2; D gene: -; V gene: TRBV7-7; clone size: -; CDR3 protein: CASSLGAANTGELFF; CDR3 DNA: TGTGCCAGCAGCCTGGGGGCCGCGAACACCGGGGAGCTGTTTTTT
J gene: TRBJ2-3; D gene: TRBD2; V gene: TRBV29-1; clone size: -; CDR3 protein: CSVNGLAGEGSTDTQYF; CDR3 DNA: TGCAGCGTTAATGGGCTAGCGGGAGAGGGGAGCACAGATACGCAGTATTTT
J gene: TRBJ2-2; D gene: TRBD2; V gene: TRBV15; clone size: -; CDR3 protein: CATSRDRTSGRGTGELFF; CDR3 DNA: TGTGCCACCAGCAGAGACAGGACTAGCGGGAGAGGCACCGGGGAGCTGTTTTTT
J gene: TRBJ1-1; D gene: -; V gene: TRBV30; clone size: -; CDR3 protein: CAWKENTEAFF; CDR3 DNA: TGTGCCTGGAAGGAAAACACTGAAGCTTTCTTT
J gene: TRBJ2-1; D gene: -; V gene: TRBV29-1; clone size: -; CDR3 protein: CSVGLSDHLNEQFF; CDR3 DNA: TGCAGCGTTGGTCTGTCGGACCATCTCAATGAGCAGTTCTTC
J gene: TRBJ2-5; D gene: TRBD1; V gene: TRBV7-9; clone size: once; CDR3 protein: CASSPRQGAKTQYF; CDR3 DNA: TGTGCCAGCAGCCCCCGACAGGGGGCCAAGACCCAGTACTTC
J gene: TRBJ2-7; D gene: -; V gene: TRBV5-1; clone size: once; CDR3 protein: CASSFGGSPSYEQYF; CDR3 DNA: TGCGCCAGCAGCTTTGGAGGGTCCCCTTCCTACGAGCAGTACTTC
J gene: TRBJ2-6; D gene: -; V gene: TRBV19; clone size: -; CDR3 protein: CASSITGRVSNVLTF; CDR3 DNA: TGTGCCAGTAGCATCACGGGCAGGGTGTCCAACGTCCTGACTTTC
J gene: TRBJ2-3; D gene: TRBD1; V gene: TRBV29-1; clone size: few; CDR3 protein: CSVTRDRYLDTQYF; CDR3 DNA: TGCAGCGTGACCCGGGACAGGTATTTAGATACGCAGTATTTT
J gene: TRBJ2-7; D gene: -; V gene: TRBV5-1; clone size: -; CDR3 protein: CASRRGILYEQYF; CDR3 DNA: TGCGCCAGCAGAAGGGGGATCCTATACGAGCAGTACTTC
J gene: TRBJ2-7; D gene: -; V gene: TRBV30; clone size: few; CDR3 protein: CAWSGFAHEQYF; CDR3 DNA: TGTGCCTGGAGTGGATTCGCTCACGAGCAGTACTTC
J gene: TRBJ1-3; D gene: -; V gene: TRBV6-6; clone size: many; CDR3 protein: CASSYAGIGNTIYF; CDR3 DNA: TGTGCCAGCAGTTACGCAGGAATTGGAAACACCATATATTTT
J gene: TRBJ1-1; D gene: -; V gene: TRBV5-1; clone size: -; CDR3 protein: CASSPRGVNTEAFF; CDR3 DNA: TGCGCCAGCAGCCCACGAGGCGTGAACACTGAAGCTTTCTTT
J gene: TRBJ2-7; D gene: -; V gene: TRBV4-3; clone size: -; CDR3 protein: CASSQDQGRSSYEQYF; CDR3 DNA: TGCGCCAGCAGCCAAGATCAAGGGCGGTCCTCCTACGAGCAGTACTTC
J gene: TRBJ2-3; D gene: -; V gene: TRBV7-2; clone size: -; CDR3 protein: CASSFRGTDTQYF; CDR3 DNA: TGTGCCAGCAGCTTCAGGGGCACAGATACGCAGTATTTT
J gene: TRBJ2-5; D gene: -; V gene: TRBV7-9; clone size: -; CDR3 protein: CASSLSETQYF; CDR3 DNA: TGTGCCAGCAGCTTGAGTGAGACCCAGTACTTC
J gene: TRBJ2-7; D gene: TRBD2; V gene: TRBV5-1; clone size: -; CDR3 protein: CASGSVAGGPEQYF; CDR3 DNA: TGCGCCAGCGGCTCAGTAGCGGGAGGGCCCGAGCAGTACTTC